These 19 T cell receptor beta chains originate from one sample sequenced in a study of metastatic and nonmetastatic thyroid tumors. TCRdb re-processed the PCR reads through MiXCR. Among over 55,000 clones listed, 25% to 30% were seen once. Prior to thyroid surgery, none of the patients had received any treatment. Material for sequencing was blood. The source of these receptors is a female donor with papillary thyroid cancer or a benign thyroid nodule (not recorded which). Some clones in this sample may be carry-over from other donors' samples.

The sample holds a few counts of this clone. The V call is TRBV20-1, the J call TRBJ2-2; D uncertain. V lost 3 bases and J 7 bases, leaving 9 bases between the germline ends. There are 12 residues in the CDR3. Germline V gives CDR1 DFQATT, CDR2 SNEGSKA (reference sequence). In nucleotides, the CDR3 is TGCAGTGCTAGTTCAGGAGTCGGGGAGCTGTTTTTT. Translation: CSASSGVGELFF.

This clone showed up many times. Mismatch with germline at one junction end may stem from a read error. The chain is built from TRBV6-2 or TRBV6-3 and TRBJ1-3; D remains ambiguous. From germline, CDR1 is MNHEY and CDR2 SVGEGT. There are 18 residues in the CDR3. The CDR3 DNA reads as TGTGCTAGCAGTTACTCGGCGCACAGAATGGCCTCTGGAAACACCATATATTTT. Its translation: CASSYSAHRMASGNTIYF.

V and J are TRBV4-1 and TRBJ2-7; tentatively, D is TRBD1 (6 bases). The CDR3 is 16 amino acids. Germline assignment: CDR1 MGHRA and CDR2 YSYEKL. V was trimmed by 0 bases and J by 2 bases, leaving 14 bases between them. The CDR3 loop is CASSQDDRSHAYEQYF. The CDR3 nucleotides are TGCGCCAGCAGCCAAGACGACAGGTCACACGCCTACGAGCAGTACTTC.

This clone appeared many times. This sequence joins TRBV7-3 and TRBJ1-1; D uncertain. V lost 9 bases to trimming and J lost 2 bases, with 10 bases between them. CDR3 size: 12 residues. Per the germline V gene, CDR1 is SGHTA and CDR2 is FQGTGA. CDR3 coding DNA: TGTGCCAGTATGGGTTTCAACACTGAAGCTTTCTTT. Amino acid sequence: CASMGFNTEAFF.

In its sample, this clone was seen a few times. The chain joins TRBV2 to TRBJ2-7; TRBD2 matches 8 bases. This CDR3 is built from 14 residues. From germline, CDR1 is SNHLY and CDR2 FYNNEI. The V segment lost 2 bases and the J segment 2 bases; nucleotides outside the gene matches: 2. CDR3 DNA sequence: TGTGCCAGCAGTGAACGGGGGGGGCCCTACGAGCAGTACTTC. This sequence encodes CASSERGGPYEQYF. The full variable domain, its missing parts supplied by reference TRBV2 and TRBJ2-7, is EPEVTQTPSHQVTQMGQEVILRCVPISNHLYFYWYRQILGQKVEFLVSFYNNEISEKSEIFDDQFSVERPDGSNFTLKIRSTKLEDSAMYFCASSERGGPYEQYFGPGTRLTVT.

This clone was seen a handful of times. CDR3 in amino acids: CASSYSIVLMAGEFDEQYF. The DNA for the CDR3 is TGTGCCAGCAGTTACTCGATCGTTCTTATGGCGGGAGAGTTCGACGAGCAGTACTTC. V usage is TRBV6-2 or TRBV6-3 and J usage is TRBJ2-7; TRBD2 aligns across 7 bases. The CDR3 loop spans 19 amino acids. Germline loops: CDR1 MNHEY, CDR2 SVGEGT. The V gene end was trimmed by 0 bases and the J gene end by 5 bases; junction bases not matched to a gene: 19.

The CDR3 loop is CASSLEGGREDTQYF. The CDR3 coding sequence is TGTGCCAGCAGCTTAGAGGGCGGGAGGGAAGATACGCAGTATTTT. The chain recombines TRBV11-3 with TRBJ2-3, with 9 bases identical to TRBD2. Germline CDR1 is SGHNT and CDR2 is YENEEA. The CDR3 has 15 amino acids. V dropped 0 bases and J dropped 5; count of bases not matched to a gene: 3.

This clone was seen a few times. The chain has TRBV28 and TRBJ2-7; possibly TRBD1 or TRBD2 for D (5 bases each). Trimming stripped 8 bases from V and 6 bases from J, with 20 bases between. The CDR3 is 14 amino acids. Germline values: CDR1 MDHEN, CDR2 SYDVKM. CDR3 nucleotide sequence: TGTGCCAGCGGAACCGGGACCCCGAGGCCCGAGCAGTACTTC. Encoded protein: CASGTGTPRPEQYF.

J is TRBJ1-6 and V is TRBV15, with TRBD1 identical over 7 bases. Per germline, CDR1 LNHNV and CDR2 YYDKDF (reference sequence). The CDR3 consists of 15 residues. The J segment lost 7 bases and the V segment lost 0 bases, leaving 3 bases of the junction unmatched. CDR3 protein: CATSREDRANSPLHF. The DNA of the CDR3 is TGTGCCACCAGCAGAGAAGACAGGGCGAATTCACCCCTCCACTTT.

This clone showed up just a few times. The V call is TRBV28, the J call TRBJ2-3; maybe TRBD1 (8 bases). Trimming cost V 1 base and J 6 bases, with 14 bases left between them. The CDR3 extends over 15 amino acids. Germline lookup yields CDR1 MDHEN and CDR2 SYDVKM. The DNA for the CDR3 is TGTGCCAGCAGTTTATTCGGACAGGGAGGGGATACGCAGTATTTT. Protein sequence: CASSLFGQGGDTQYF.

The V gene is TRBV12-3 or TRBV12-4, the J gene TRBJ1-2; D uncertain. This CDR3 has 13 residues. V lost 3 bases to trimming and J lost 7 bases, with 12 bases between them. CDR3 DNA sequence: TGTGCCAGCAGTTTCGACAACGAGGGTGGCTACACCTTC. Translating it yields CASSFDNEGGYTF.

CDR3 DNA: TGTGCCAGCAGCCCCAGGCCAGGGGGCCCCTACCAAGAGACCCAGTACTTC. It codes for CASSPRPGGPYQETQYF. This chain uses TRBV7-9 with TRBJ2-5; 8 bases map to TRBD1. Germline V gene lookup returns CDR1 SEHNR and CDR2 FQNEAQ (reference sequence). The CDR3 totals 17 residues. V lost 5 bases, J lost 0 bases, and 11 bases stayed unmatched.

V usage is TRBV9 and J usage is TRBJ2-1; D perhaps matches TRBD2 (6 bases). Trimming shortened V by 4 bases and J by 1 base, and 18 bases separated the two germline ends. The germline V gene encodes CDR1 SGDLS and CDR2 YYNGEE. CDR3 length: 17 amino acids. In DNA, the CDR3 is TGTGCCAGCAGCACTAGCACAGGACCCTTATCCTACAATGAGCAGTTCTTC. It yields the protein CASSTSTGPLSYNEQFF. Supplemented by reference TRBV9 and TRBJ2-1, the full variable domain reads DSGVTQTPKHLITATGQRVTLRCSPRSGDLSVYWYQQSLDQGLQFLIQYYNGEERAKGNILERFSAQQFPDLHSELNLSSLELGDSALYFCASSTSTGPLSYNEQFFGPGTRLTVL.

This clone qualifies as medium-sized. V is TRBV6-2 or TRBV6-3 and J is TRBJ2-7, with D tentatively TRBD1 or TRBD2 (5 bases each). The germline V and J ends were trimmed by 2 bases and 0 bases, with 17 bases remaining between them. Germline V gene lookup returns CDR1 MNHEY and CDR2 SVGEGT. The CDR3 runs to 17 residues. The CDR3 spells CASSYLLGTMSSYEQYF. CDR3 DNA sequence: TGTGCCAGCAGTTACCTTCTCGGGACCATGAGCTCCTACGAGCAGTACTTC.

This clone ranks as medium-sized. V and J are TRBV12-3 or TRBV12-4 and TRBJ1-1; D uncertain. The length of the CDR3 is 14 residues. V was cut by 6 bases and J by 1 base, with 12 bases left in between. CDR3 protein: CASSSGRENTEAFF. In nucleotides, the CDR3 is TGTGCCAGCAGCTCTGGACGGGAGAACACTGAAGCTTTCTTT.

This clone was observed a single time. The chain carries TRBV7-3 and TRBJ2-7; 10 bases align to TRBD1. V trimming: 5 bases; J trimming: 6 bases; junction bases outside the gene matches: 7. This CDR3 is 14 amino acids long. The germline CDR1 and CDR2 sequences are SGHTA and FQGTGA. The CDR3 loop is CASSPGQGGLEQYF. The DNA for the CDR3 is TGTGCCAGCAGCCCCGGACAGGGGGGCCTCGAGCAGTACTTC.

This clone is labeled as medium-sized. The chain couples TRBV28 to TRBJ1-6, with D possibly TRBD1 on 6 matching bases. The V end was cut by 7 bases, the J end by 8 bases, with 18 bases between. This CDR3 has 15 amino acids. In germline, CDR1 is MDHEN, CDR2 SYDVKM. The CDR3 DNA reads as TGTGCCAGCACCGAGGCGGGGGGGCTGGATTCACCCCTCCACTTT. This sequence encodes CASTEAGGLDSPLHF.

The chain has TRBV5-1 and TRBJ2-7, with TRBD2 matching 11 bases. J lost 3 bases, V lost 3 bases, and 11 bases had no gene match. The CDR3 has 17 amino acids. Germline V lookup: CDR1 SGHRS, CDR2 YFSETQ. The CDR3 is CASSSGQWGLADYEQYF. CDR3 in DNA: TGCGCCAGCAGCTCGGGACAGTGGGGACTAGCGGACTACGAGCAGTACTTC. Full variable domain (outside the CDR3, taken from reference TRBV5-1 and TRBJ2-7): KAGVTQTPRYLIKTRGQQVTLSCSPISGHRSVSWYQQTPGQGLQFLFEYFSETQRNKGNFPGRFSGRQFSNSRSEMNVSTLELGDSALYLCASSSGQWGLADYEQYFGPGTRLTVT.

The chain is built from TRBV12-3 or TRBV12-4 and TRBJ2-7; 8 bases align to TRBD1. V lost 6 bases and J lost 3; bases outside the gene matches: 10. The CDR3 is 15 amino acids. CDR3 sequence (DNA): TGTGCCAGCAGACAGGACAGGGAAGGTCTCTACGAGCAGTACTTC. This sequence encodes CASRQDREGLYEQYF.